The following is a T cell receptor beta chain sequence with its context. Its antigen is currently not known. Within one base of it there is no much larger clone, and no base qualities were kept. This sample is part of a study of shared clonotypes between healthy human individuals (dated by TCRdb to the early 2020s). Broadly, across the study: A couple of women and three men aged 18 to 49 years were included in the cohort. For each donor, three plates each were used for CD4 naive and CD4 memory, two plates were used for CD8 naive, and one plate was used for CD8 memory. To estimate repertoire size and how much clonotypes are shared between individuals, the study performed deep sequencing of blood TCR repertoires from about five healthy adults. To increase sequencing depth and limit assay-specific biases, TCR repertoire library preparation and sequencing were carried out by different laboratories using diverse techniques. Each donor's leukapheresis produced roughly between roughly 0.85 and 9.5 billion PBMCs. What the study reported, not specific to this receptor: Because the study included only a small number of donors, the genetic and exposure-history diversity represented was limited. Pairwise subsampling indicated that sequencing depth was expected to affect the degree of clonotype sharing among donors. Naive subsets generally had larger estimated clonotype richness than memory subsets. Across a few donors, around 5.4% of naive CD4, around 3.5% of naive CD8, around 2.1% of memory CD4, and approximately 0.42% of memory CD8 clonotypes were shared. Clonotypes shared by all four sorted-subset donors showed higher generation probabilities than non-shared clonotypes. Sampling was limited to blood, and TCR repertoires in tissue likely differ from TCR repertoires in blood. Even with the large sequencing depth, rarefaction of the sorted-subset datasets indicated that sequencing was incomplete.

CD8 naive samples were CD45RO-negative cells positively selected for CCR7, giving a CD45RA+CCR7+ population that excluded TemRA cells. The donors were healthy, HIV-negative adults with no recently reported acute infections or vaccinations. Every donor was a Caucasian adult residing in Nashville, Tennessee, USA. Blood was collected by leukapheresis, and PBMCs were isolated by Ficoll-Histopaque density gradient centrifugation and then cryopreserved in liquid nitrogen vapor phase. Purity and quantity of every magnetically sorted T cell population were checked by analytical flow cytometry. Genomic DNA was isolated from every sorted fraction and measured by UV absorbance on a Nanodrop 2000c. The CDR3 sequence holds 16 residues, the cysteine and phenylalanine included. Only the CDR3 portion is preserved as DNA: 48 bases, with reading frame beginning at the first base. Using the deep immunoSEQ assay, multiplex PCR amplified TCR CDR3 regions from genomic DNA. Extracted genomic DNA from each cell subset was spread evenly across all wells of several immunoSEQ 96-well plates, with each plate serving as a replicate. Each replicate PCR for sorted subsets received around 210 ng genomic DNA, equal to tens of thousands of T cell genomes. Purified libraries were quantified with a Qubit 3.0 fluorometer, sized on a Bioanalyzer 2100, and re-quantified with the KAPA Library Quantification kit. Each immunoSEQ 96-well plate was sequenced on its own single-read 150-cycle Illumina NextSeq 550 flow cell. Concerning the study's data processing: The immunoSEQ output contained only junctional sequences without quality scores, so filtering could not match that applied to full-length reads. Sequences were annotated with PyIR, a Python wrapper for IgBLAST v1.9, using IMGT germline references to assign V/J genes and CDR3. Reads were filtered out if the reads had weak V/J assignments (E-value above 1e-6), no CDR3, stop codons, out-of-frame junctions, or ambiguous translated residues. V3J clonotypes were defined as sequences sharing the same inferred V gene, J gene, and CDR3 amino acid sequence. To compute the percentage overlap between repertoires, the number of shared unique clonotypes was divided by the size of the smaller repertoire. Three approaches were used to assess repertoire richness: RTK rarefaction, the Chao1 estimator, and Recon v2.1 estimates of unobserved clonotypes. Generation probabilities were computed with OLGA for all TCRbeta clonotypes obtained by the gDNA method from a few donors. Imported from immuneACCESS, the table was reduced by TCRdb to in-frame sequences with V and J called. These copies leave out some clones; in studies compared against another copy, an unresolved V gene accounts for under half, and the cause of the remainder is not known. V, J and clone size are taken as reported in that table, and D and trimming were inferred from the DNA itself. Recorded for this sample are about 550,000 clones; roughly 95% of them occurred a single time. The ten largest clones add up to about 0.11% of the sample.

The TCR was taken from a woman aged 25 to 39 in good health. The chain links TRBV21-1 with TRBJ2-5; TRBD1, the table's D call, was not compared with the DNA. TRBV21-1 has pseudogene status. Sample: naive CD8+ T cells sorted from blood. The sample's cell subset or site label, in plain terms: CD45RA+CCR7+. CDR3 loop: CASSIHLRDTEETQYF. The nucleotide sequence is TGTGCCAGCAGCATCCACCTCCGGGACACTGAAGAGACCCAGTACTTC.